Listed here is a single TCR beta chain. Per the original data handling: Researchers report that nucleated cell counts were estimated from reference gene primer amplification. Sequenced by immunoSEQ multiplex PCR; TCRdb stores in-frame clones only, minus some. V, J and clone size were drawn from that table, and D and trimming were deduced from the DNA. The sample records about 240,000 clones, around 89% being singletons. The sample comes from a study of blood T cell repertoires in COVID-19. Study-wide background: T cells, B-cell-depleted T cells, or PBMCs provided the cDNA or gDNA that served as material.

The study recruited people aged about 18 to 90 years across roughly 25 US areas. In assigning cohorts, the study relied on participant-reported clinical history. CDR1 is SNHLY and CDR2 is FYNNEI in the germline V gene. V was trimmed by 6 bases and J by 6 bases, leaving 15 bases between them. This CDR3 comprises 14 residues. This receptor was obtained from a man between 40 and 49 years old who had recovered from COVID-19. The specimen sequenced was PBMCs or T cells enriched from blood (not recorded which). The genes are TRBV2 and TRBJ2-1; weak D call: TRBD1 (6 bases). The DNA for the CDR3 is TGTGCCAGCAGCGACCGGACAGCACTCAATGAGCAGTTCTTC. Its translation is CASSDRTALNEQFF.